Listed below are T cell receptor beta chains from one sample, sequenced in a study of blood T cell repertoires in COVID-19. Assay: immunoSEQ multiplex PCR; the TCRdb copy retains only in-frame clones and omits some. Here the sample spans tens of thousands of clones, roughly 90% being singletons. The specimen was peripheral blood. These receptors were obtained from a man aged 55 to 69 with active COVID-19. Each CDR3 is given with its conserved first and last residue. The D gene is left open where the match is weak. Only some rows state a clone size, as once, few, many or a class for expanded clones.

V	J	D	size	DNA	CDR3
TRBV2	TRBJ2-7	NA	NA	TGTGCCAGCGGGGCTGCGGCCTACGAGCAGTACTTC	CASGAAAYEQYF
TRBV9	TRBJ2-7	TRBD2	NA	TGTGCCAGCAGCTCTAGCGGGGGGGCCTACGAGCAGTACTTC	CASSSSGGAYEQYF
TRBV10-3	TRBJ1-1	NA	once	TGTGCCATCAGCCTGGACACTCGGGAAGCTTTCTTT	CAISLDTREAFF
TRBV11-3	TRBJ2-1	TRBD2	NA	TGTGCCAGCAGCATTAGTCGGGGGGTGGGCAATGAGCAGTTCTTC	CASSISRGVGNEQFF
TRBV19	TRBJ1-1	NA	NA	TGTGCCAGTAGTCCTATCCAGGGATTGTTGAGCACTGAAGCTTTCTTT	CASSPIQGLLSTEAFF
TRBV27	TRBJ2-7	TRBD2	NA	TGTGCCAGCAGTCTTTCTGGACTAGCGACGCAATACGAGCAGTACTTC	CASSLSGLATQYEQYF
TRBV7-3	TRBJ2-1	TRBD2	NA	TGTGCCAGCAGCCCGACTAGCGGGGGCCTGAGCTCCTACAATGAGCAGTTCTTC	CASSPTSGGLSSYNEQFF
TRBV4-3	TRBJ2-3	TRBD2	NA	TGCGCCAGCAGCCAACAGACTAGCGGGGGGGCCACTACGCAGTATTTT	CASSQQTSGGATTQYF
TRBV15	TRBJ1-2	NA	NA	TGTGCCACCAGCAGAGGAGGAGGGGCTTATGGCTACACCTTC	CATSRGGGAYGYTF
TRBV2	TRBJ1-1	TRBD1	NA	TGTGCCAGCAGCCGGGACAGGGGACGTACTGGCACTGAAGCTTTCTTT	CASSRDRGRTGTEAFF
TRBV5-5	TRBJ1-2	NA	NA	TGTGCCAGCAGCATTACCGGGACTACTAGCGGCTACACCTTC	CASSITGTTSGYTF
TRBV19	TRBJ2-3	NA	NA	TGTGCCAGTAGGGGCGGGGCCACCGGGGATACGCAGTATTTT	CASRGGATGDTQYF
TRBV10-3	TRBJ2-3	TRBD2	NA	TGTGCCGTATCACGGGCCGCCGGGGGGGACACAGATACGCAGTATTTT	CAVSRAAGGDTDTQYF
TRBV13	TRBJ2-2	NA	NA	TGTGCCAGCAGCTTAGGCATTTCGGGGACAGCAGTAGGAGGGACCGGGGAGCTGTTTTTT	CASSLGISGTAVGGTGELFF
TRBV4-2	TRBJ2-5	TRBD2	once	TGTGCCAGCAGCCGAGAGCGGGGACCACAAGAGACCCAGTACTTC	CASSRERGPQETQYF
TRBV28	TRBJ1-6	NA	NA	TGTGCCAGCAGTTCACCTACACCCTCAGGGTTACTTGGTTCACCCCTCCACTTT	CASSSPTPSGLLGSPLHF
TRBV7-3	TRBJ2-5	TRBD2	NA	TGTGCCAGCAGCCCGTTAGGGGTTCTAGCGGGGGGTCAAGAGACCCAGTACTTC	CASSPLGVLAGGQETQYF
TRBV9	TRBJ2-1	TRBD2	NA	TGTGCCAGCAGCCCCCCACCTAGCGGGGGCCCCTACAATGAGCAGTTCTTC	CASSPPPSGGPYNEQFF
TRBV6-5	TRBJ1-6	TRBD1	NA	TGTGCCAGCAGAACGACAGGGACTGGTAATTCACCCCTCCACTTT	CASRTTGTGNSPLHF
TRBV2	TRBJ2-3	TRBD2	NA	TGTGCCAGCAGTGAGCGTGAGGGCGGGGGGGCCCTAGATACGCAGTATTTT	CASSEREGGGALDTQYF
TRBV10-1	TRBJ2-4	NA	NA	TGCGCCAGCAGTTCGACAGGGAGGAAAAACATTCAGTACTTC	CASSSTGRKNIQYF
TRBV9	TRBJ2-3	NA	NA	TGTGCCAGCAGCTCGAGGGGCGGGGTCAGCACAGATACGCAGTATTTT	CASSSRGGVSTDTQYF
TRBV7-7	TRBJ1-1	NA	NA	TGTGCCAGCAGCTATGGAGCGGCTGAAGCTTTCTTT	CASSYGAAEAFF
TRBV6-5	TRBJ2-7	TRBD1	NA	TGTGCCACCCGGGACAGAGCCTCCTACGAGCAGTACTTC	CATRDRASYEQYF
TRBV19	TRBJ2-7	TRBD1	NA	TGTGCCAGTAGTACCTCTGGGACAGGGAACTACGAGCAGTACTTC	CASSTSGTGNYEQYF
TRBV6-5	TRBJ2-7	NA	NA	TGTGCCAGCAGGGACCGGACAGTCGAGATCCACGAGCAGTACTTC	CASRDRTVEIHEQYF
TRBV4-3	TRBJ1-4	NA	NA	TGCGCCAGCAGCCAAGATTTCAGGGGTATAGATGAAAAACTGTTTTTT	CASSQDFRGIDEKLFF
TRBV29-1	TRBJ1-2	TRBD1	NA	TGCAGCGTTGATCAAGCACAGGGGGCTTCGAGGGGCTACACCTTC	CSVDQAQGASRGYTF
TRBV28	TRBJ1-1	NA	NA	TGTGCCAGCAGTTTAAGGGCGGGGTTCACGGCTTTCTTT	CASSLRAGFTAFF
TRBV29-1	TRBJ2-7	NA	NA	TGCAGACCCTCGAGTGAGGGTAGCAACGAGCAGTACTTC	CRPSSEGSNEQYF
TRBV7-2	TRBJ2-7	TRBD1	NA	TGTGCCAGCAGCCCTCAGGGGGAGTACTCCTACGAGCAGTACTTC	CASSPQGEYSYEQYF
TRBV18	TRBJ1-4	NA	NA	TGTGCCAGCTCACCAGGACTGGGAACTAATGAAAAACTGTTTTTT	CASSPGLGTNEKLFF
TRBV28	TRBJ2-1	TRBD1	once	TGTGCCAGCACCCCCGGGACAGGGTCCTACAATGAGCAGTTCTTC	CASTPGTGSYNEQFF
TRBV15	TRBJ1-2	TRBD1	once	TGTGCCACCAGCTTAGACAGGGGCTATGGCTACACCTTC	CATSLDRGYGYTF
TRBV11-2	TRBJ2-7	NA	NA	TGTGCCAGCAGCTTAGATCTAAATGGACAGCGCTACGAGCAGTACTTC	CASSLDLNGQRYEQYF
TRBV5-8	TRBJ1-6	NA	once	TGTGCCAGCAGCTTGAAAAGGGGGTCCTTAGGGGCAACTTCACCCCTCCACTTT	CASSLKRGSLGATSPLHF
TRBV21-1	TRBJ1-6	NA	NA	TGTGCCAGCAGGACCTGGACAGGGCCTTCCCGGGCCCTCCACTTT	CASRTWTGPSRALHF
TRBV4-3	TRBJ2-3	NA	NA	TGCGCCAGCAGCCAAGATTGGCAGGGGCAGTATTTT	CASSQDWQGQYF
TRBV24-1	TRBJ2-7	NA	NA	TGTGCCCCTAATCCCCTCTCCTACGAGCAGTACTTC	CAPNPLSYEQYF
TRBV18	TRBJ1-2	TRBD1	NA	TGTGCCAGCTCACCGGTCGGGACAGGGGTTAGTGGCTACACCTTC	CASSPVGTGVSGYTF
TRBV3-1/TRBV3-2	TRBJ2-2	NA	NA	TGTGCCAGCAGCGAAGGACTAACGAACACCGGGGAGCTGTTTTTT	CASSEGLTNTGELFF
TRBV27	TRBJ2-1	NA	NA	TGTGCCAGCAGTTTAGACATTGGTGAGCAGTTCTTC	CASSLDIGEQFF